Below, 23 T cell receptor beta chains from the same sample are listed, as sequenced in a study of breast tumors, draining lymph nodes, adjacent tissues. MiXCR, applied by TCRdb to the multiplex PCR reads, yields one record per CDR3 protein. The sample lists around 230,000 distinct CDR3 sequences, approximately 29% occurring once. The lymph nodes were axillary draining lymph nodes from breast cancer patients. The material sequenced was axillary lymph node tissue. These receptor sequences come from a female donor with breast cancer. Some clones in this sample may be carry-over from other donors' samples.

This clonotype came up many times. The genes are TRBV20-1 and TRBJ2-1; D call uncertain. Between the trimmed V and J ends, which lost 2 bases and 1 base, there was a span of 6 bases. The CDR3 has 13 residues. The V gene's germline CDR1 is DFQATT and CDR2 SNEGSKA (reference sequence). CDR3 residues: CSARIVSYNEQFF. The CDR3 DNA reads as TGCAGTGCTAGAATAGTTTCCTACAATGAGCAGTTCTTC.

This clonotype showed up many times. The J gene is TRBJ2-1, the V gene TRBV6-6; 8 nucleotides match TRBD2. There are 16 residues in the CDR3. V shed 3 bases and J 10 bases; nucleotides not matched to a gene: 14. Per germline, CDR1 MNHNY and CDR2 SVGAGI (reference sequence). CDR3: CASSYGWGAGVEEQFF. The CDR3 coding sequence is TGTGCCAGCAGTTATGGATGGGGAGCGGGAGTGGAGGAGCAGTTCTTC.

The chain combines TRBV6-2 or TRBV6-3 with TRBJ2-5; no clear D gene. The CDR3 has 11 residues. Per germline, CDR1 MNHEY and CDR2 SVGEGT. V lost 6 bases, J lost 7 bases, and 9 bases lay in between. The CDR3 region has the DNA TGTGCCAGCAGGCGCTTTGGGACCCAGTACTTC. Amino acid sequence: CASRRFGTQYF.

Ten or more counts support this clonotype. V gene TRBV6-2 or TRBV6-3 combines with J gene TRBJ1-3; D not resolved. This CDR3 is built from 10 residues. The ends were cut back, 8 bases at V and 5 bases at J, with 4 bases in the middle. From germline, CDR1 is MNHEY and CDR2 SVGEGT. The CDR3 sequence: CASWRNTIYF. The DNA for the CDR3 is TGTGCCAGCTGGAGAAACACCATATATTTT.

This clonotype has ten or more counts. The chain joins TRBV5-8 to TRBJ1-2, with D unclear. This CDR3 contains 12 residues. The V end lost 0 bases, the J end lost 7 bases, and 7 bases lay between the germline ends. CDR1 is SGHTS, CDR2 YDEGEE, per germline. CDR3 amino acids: CASSLDGLGYTF. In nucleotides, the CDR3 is TGTGCCAGCAGCTTGGATGGACTTGGCTACACCTTC.

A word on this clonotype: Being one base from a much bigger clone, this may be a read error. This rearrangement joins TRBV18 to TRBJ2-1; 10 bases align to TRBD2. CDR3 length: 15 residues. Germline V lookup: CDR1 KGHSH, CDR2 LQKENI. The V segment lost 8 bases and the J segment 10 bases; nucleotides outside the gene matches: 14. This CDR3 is CASGSVIAGGGEQFF. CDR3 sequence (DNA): TGTGCCAGCGGCTCGGTAATAGCGGGAGGTGGCGAGCAGTTCTTC.

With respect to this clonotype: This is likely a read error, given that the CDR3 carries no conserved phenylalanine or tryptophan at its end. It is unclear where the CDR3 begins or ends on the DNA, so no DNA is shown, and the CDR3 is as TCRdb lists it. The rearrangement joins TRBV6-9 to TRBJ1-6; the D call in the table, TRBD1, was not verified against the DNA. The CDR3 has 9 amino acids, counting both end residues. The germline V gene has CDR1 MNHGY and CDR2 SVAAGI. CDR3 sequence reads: CASSPKRFP.

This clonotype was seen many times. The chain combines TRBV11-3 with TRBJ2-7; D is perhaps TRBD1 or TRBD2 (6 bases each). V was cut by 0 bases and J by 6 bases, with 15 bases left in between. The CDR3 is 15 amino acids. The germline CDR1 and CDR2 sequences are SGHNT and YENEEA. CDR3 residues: CASSLDGQGGGEQYF. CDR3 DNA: TGTGCCAGCAGCTTAGATGGCCAAGGGGGAGGCGAGCAGTACTTC.

The chain's CDR3 is CASRAAGLKPQHF. CDR3 nucleotide sequence: TGTGCCAGTAGGGCGGCGGGCTTGAAGCCCCAGCATTTT. The rearrangement links TRBV19 to TRBJ1-5; D is undetermined. This CDR3 contains 13 residues. Germline values: CDR1 LNHDA, CDR2 SQIVND (reference sequence). Trimming stripped 6 bases from V and 8 bases from J, with 14 bases between.

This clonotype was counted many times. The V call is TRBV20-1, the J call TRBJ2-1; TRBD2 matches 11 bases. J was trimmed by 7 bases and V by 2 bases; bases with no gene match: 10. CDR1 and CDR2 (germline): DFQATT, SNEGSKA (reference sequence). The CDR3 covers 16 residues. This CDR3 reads CSARSRLAGGVNEQFF. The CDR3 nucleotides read TGCAGTGCTAGATCTCGCCTAGCGGGAGGAGTTAATGAGCAGTTCTTC.

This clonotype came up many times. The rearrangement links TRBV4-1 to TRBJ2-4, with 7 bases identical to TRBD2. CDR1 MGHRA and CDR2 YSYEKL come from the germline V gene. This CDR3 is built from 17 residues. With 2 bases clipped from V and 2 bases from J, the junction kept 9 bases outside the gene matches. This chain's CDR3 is CASSQWWAGVTKNIQYF. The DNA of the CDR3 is TGCGCCAGCAGCCAATGGTGGGCGGGAGTAACCAAAAACATTCAGTACTTC.

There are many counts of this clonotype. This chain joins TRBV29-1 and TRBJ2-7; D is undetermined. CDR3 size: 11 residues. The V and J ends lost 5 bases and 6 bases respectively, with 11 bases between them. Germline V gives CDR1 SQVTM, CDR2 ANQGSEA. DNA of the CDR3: TGCAGCGTTTCGACTGGAAGCGAGCAGTACTTC. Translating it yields CSVSTGSEQYF.

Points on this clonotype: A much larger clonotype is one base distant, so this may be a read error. CDR3 sequence (DNA): TGCAGTGCTAGAGATGGGCAGGGTCTTGCCTACACCTTC. Its translation: CSARDGQGLAYTF. The V and J genes are TRBV20-1 and TRBJ1-2; possible D gene TRBD1, 5 bases. The CDR3 covers 13 residues. CDR1 is DFQATT, CDR2 SNEGSKA, per germline (reference sequence). V lost 0 bases and J 10 bases, leaving 15 bases between the germline ends.

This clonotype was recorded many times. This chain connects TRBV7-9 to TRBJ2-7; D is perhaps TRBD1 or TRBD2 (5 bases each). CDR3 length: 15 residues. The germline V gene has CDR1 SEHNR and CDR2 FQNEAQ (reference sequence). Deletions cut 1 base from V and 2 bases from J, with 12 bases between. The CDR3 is CASSLGGVTAYEQYF. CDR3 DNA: TGTGCCAGCAGCTTAGGAGGGGTTACAGCCTACGAGCAGTACTTC.

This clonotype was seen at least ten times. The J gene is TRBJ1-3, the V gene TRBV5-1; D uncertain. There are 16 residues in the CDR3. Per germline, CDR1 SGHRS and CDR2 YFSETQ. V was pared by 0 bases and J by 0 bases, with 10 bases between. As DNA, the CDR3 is TGCGCCAGCAGCTTGGATCCATGGCTCTCTGGAAACACCATATATTTT. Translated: CASSLDPWLSGNTIYF. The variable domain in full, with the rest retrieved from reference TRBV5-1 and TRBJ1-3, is KAGVTQTPRYLIKTRGQQVTLSCSPISGHRSVSWYQQTPGQGLQFLFEYFSETQRNKGNFPGRFSGRQFSNSRSEMNVSTLELGDSALYLCASSLDPWLSGNTIYFGEGSWLTVV.

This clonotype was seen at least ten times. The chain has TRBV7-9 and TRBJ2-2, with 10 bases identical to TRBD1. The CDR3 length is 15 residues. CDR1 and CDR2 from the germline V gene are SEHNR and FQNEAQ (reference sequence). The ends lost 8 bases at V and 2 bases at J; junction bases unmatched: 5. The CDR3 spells CASVRTGGNTGELFF. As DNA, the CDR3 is TGTGCCAGCGTCCGGACAGGGGGAAACACCGGGGAGCTGTTTTTT.

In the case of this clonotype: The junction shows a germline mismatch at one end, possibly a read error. The CDR3 nucleotides read TGCGCCAGCAGGGTCCCAGGGACCCAAGACACCCAGTACTTC. It codes for CASRVPGTQDTQYF. The chain carries TRBV5-1 and TRBJ2-5, with D tentatively TRBD1 or TRBD2 (5 bases each). The CDR3 sequence is 14 residues long. The germline V gene encodes CDR1 SGHRS and CDR2 YFSETQ.

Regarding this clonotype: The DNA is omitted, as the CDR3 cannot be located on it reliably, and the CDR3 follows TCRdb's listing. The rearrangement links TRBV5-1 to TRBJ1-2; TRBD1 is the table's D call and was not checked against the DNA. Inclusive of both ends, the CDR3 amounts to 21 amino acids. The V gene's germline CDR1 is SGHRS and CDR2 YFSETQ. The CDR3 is CASGEANEQYFGTQKNYGYTF.

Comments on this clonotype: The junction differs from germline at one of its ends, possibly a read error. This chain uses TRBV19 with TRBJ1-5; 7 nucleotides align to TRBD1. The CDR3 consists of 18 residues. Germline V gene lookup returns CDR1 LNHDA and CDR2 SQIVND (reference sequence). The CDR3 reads CASSTRQGGGRRNQPPHF. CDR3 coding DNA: TGTGCCAGTAGTACCAGACAGGGAGGAGGGAGGCGAAATCAGCCCCCGCATTTT.

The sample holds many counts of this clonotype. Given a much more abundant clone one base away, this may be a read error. This chain's CDR3 is CSVGGGGWADTRYF. CDR3 in DNA: TGCAGCGTTGGAGGCGGAGGTTGGGCAGATACGCGGTATTTT. The chain links TRBV29-1 to TRBJ2-3, with D tentatively TRBD2 (5 bases). The germline V gene encodes CDR1 SQVTM and CDR2 ANQGSEA. CDR3 length: 14 residues.

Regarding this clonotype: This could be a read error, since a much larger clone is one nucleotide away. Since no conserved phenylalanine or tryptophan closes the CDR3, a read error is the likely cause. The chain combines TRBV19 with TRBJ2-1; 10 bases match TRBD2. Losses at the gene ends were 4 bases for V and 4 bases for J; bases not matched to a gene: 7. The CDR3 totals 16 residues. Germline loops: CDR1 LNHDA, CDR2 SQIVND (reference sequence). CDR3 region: CASSKGPTSGYNEQFS. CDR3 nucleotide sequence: TGTGCCAGTAGTAAGGGTCCGACTAGCGGGTACAATGAGCAGTTCTCC.

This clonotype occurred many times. Here the CDR3 reads CAWSEETDNYGYTF. CDR3 DNA sequence: TGTGCCTGGAGTGAGGAGACAGACAACTATGGCTACACCTTC. The chain links TRBV30 to TRBJ1-2, with D tentatively TRBD1 (5 bases). Trimming took 1 base from V and 2 from J, leaving 11 bases between them. The CDR3 spans 14 residues. Per the germline V gene, CDR1 is GTSNPN and CDR2 is SVGIG (reference sequence).

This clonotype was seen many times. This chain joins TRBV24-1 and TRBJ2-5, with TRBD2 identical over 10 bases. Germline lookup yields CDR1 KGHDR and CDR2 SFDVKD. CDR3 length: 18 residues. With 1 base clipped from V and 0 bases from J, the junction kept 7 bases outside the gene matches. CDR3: CATSDFEGTSEYQETQYF. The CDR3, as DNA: TGTGCCACCAGTGATTTTGAGGGGACTAGCGAGTACCAAGAGACCCAGTACTTC.